The 4 T cell receptor beta chains reported below all come from one sample, sequenced in a study of radiation and T cells in renal cell carcinoma. Clones were read by immunoSEQ multiplex PCR, and TCRdb kept only the in-frame ones, dropping some. The sample yields 120,000 to 150,000 clones, approximately 87% seen once. The time point was: baseline pretreatment blood. Treatment meaning: 15 Gy SBRT to primary tumor, nephrectomy 4 weeks later. Sample: blood, taken from a patient whose treatment included radiotherapy and nephrectomy. These receptors came from a woman aged 45-65 years with renal cell carcinoma.

This clone was seen a single time. This sequence joins TRBV7-2 and TRBJ2-7; 7 bases are shared with TRBD2. Germline CDR1 reads SGHTA; CDR2 reads FQGNSA. The J segment lost 2 bases and the V segment lost 1 base, leaving 5 bases of the junction unmatched. The CDR3 runs to 15 residues. CDR3 sequence reads: CASSLGPSGTYEQYF. The DNA for the CDR3 is TGTGCCAGCAGCTTAGGTCCTAGCGGAACCTACGAGCAGTACTTC.

The chain links TRBV28 to TRBJ1-5; D gene uncertain. Germline lookup yields CDR1 MDHEN and CDR2 SYDVKM. The V end lost 2 bases, the J end lost 2 bases, and 16 bases lay between the germline ends. This CDR3 is 17 amino acids long. CDR3 DNA sequence: TGTGCCAGCAGTTTAATCCTCGCGCCTTTTGGCAATCAGCCCCAGCATTTT. It yields the protein CASSLILAPFGNQPQHF.

This clone has just a few counts. Written as DNA, the CDR3 is TGTGCCAGCAGTGACTGGGAGCAGTTCTTC. This translates into CASSDWEQFF. The chain combines TRBV2 with TRBJ2-1, with D uncertain. The germline V gene encodes CDR1 SNHLY and CDR2 FYNNEI. Trimming left V 3 bases short and J 10 bases short, with 4 bases between. CDR3 size: 10 residues.

CDR3 amino acids: CASSRLGRNYEQYF. The CDR3, as DNA: TGTGCCAGCTCCCGATTAGGACGGAACTACGAGCAGTACTTC. V gene TRBV2 combines with J gene TRBJ2-7; no firm D call. CDR3 length equals 14 residues. Looked up from germline, CDR1 is SNHLY and CDR2 is FYNNEI. Between the trimmed V and J ends, which lost 8 bases and 3 bases, there was a span of 17 bases.